This TCR beta chain appears in the sequencing data of a study of monozygotic twins with inflammatory bowel disease. Every donor provided one blood sample measuring approximately 2.5 ml. Findings and limits, study-wide: IBD patients exhibited fewer clonotypes shared with other individuals than healthy twins, particularly with disease activity. Healthy co-twins showed greater TCRbeta diversity (inverse Simpson) than IBD patients.

A word on this clonotype: Its antigen is unknown.

Germline lookup yields CDR1 DFQATT and CDR2 SNEGSKA (reference sequence). The CDR3 covers 12 residues. Input per TCR library consisted of approximately 4,000 ng of total RNA. With the 5' RACE reads reprocessed, TCRdb shows one record per CDR3 protein and no DNA. The sample data list tens of thousands of distinct CDR3 sequences. The sequence was collected from a human donor with ulcerative colitis or Crohn's disease, or a healthy co-twin of an affected twin (not recorded which). The chain has TRBV20-1 and TRBJ1-1. Input material: blood. The CDR3 sequence: CSVETDNTEAFF.